These 18 T cell receptor beta chains originate from one sample sequenced in a study of cytomegalovirus exposure and HLA in healthy donors. Both 60 Vbeta primers and 13 Jbeta primers went into the PCR. Data came from immunoSEQ multiplex PCR; TCRdb stores just in-frame clones and leaves some out. The table lists about 140,000 clones, over 70% of them singletons. Sequenced material: PBMCs. The receptors were sampled from a woman in her thirties or forties in good health and CMV-seronegative.

This clone has a handful of counts. The rearrangement joins TRBV9 to TRBJ2-6, with D unresolved. Germline CDR1 SGDLS, CDR2 YYNGEE. The CDR3 runs 18 residues. V shed 0 bases and J shed 0 bases, with 13 bases lying between them. CDR3 sequence reads: CASSVDQAATSGANVLTF. The CDR3 DNA follows: TGTGCCAGCAGCGTAGATCAAGCCGCCACCTCTGGGGCCAACGTCCTGACTTTC.

This chain links TRBV6-6 with TRBJ2-3; D remains unclear. CDR1 is MNHNY, CDR2 SVGAGI, per germline (reference sequence). Trimming shortened V by 0 bases and J by 4 bases, and 14 bases separated the two germline ends. The CDR3 consists of 16 residues. The CDR3 nucleotides are TGTGCCAGCAGTTACTCGCTAGGTTCGGGTGCAGATACGCAGTATTTT. It translates to CASSYSLGSGADTQYF.

The chain employs TRBV5-1 and TRBJ2-1; 7 bases agree with TRBD2. Trimming took 2 bases from V and 5 from J; bases not matched to a gene: 4. The CDR3 extends over 14 amino acids. Per the germline V gene, CDR1 is SGHRS and CDR2 is YFSETQ. The CDR3 DNA reads TGCGCCAGCAGCTTTGGGCGGGGGAACAATGAGCAGTTCTTC. It yields the protein CASSFGRGNNEQFF.

This clone was counted only a few times. The chain couples TRBV27 to TRBJ2-7; 7 positions match TRBD1. Germline lookup yields CDR1 MNHEY and CDR2 SMNVEV (reference sequence). This CDR3 is 13 amino acids long. Trimming cost V 8 bases and J 2 bases; bases outside gene matches: 6. CDR3: CASARDRAYEQYF. CDR3 nucleotide sequence: TGTGCCAGCGCCAGGGACAGAGCCTACGAGCAGTACTTC.

V usage is TRBV14 and J usage is TRBJ2-1; D perhaps matches TRBD1 (5 bases). Per the germline V gene, CDR1 is SGHDN and CDR2 is FVKESK. V shed 0 bases and J shed 5 bases, with 14 bases lying between them. The CDR3 extends over 16 amino acids. CDR3 nucleotide sequence: TGTGCCAGCAGCCAAGAACAGGACCTTTGGAACAATGAGCAGTTCTTC. Amino acid sequence: CASSQEQDLWNNEQFF.

The chain carries TRBV9 and TRBJ1-2, with 9 nucleotides matching TRBD1. The CDR3 totals 15 residues. The J segment lost 5 bases and the V segment lost 0 bases, leaving 5 bases of the junction unmatched. Germline values: CDR1 SGDLS, CDR2 YYNGEE. The CDR3 region is CASSVEGTGFYGYTF. The CDR3 DNA sequence: TGTGCCAGCAGCGTAGAGGGGACAGGGTTTTATGGCTACACCTTC.

The genes are TRBV28 and TRBJ2-3; 11 nucleotides match TRBD2. CDR3 length: 16 residues. Per germline, CDR1 MDHEN and CDR2 SYDVKM. The ends lost 6 bases at V and 5 bases at J; junction bases unmatched: 10. This CDR3 reads CASSPRATSGRDTQYF. The CDR3 DNA sequence: TGTGCCAGCAGCCCTCGGGCTACTAGCGGGAGAGATACGCAGTATTTT.

The V and J genes are TRBV7-2 and TRBJ2-7, with D uncertain. Germline values: CDR1 SGHTA, CDR2 FQGNSA. The CDR3 is 15 residues long. Trimming took off 1 base at V and 4 bases at J, with 14 bases between the two ends. The CDR3, as DNA: TGTGCCAGCAGCTTAGGCGGAGCTATATCTTACGAGCAGTACTTC. This translates into CASSLGGAISYEQYF.

This chain connects TRBV11-1 to TRBJ2-5, with TRBD2 matching over 14 bases. The CDR3 runs 16 residues. J was trimmed by 4 bases and V by 4 bases; bases with no gene match: 5. Per germline, CDR1 SGHAT and CDR2 FQDESV (reference sequence). In DNA, the CDR3 is TGTGCCAGCAGCTCTGGACTAGCGGGGGGCGGAGAGACCCAGTACTTC. Its protein product is CASSSGLAGGGETQYF. Based on the CDR3 plus reference TRBV11-1 and TRBJ2-5, the full variable domain is EAEVAQSPRYKITEKSQAVAFWCDPISGHATLYWYRQILGQGPELLVQFQDESVVDDSQLPKDRFSAERLKGVDSTLKIQPAELGDSAMYLCASSSGLAGGGETQYFGPGTRLLVL.

The rearrangement links TRBV4-3 to TRBJ2-1, with TRBD2 identical over 13 bases. V shed 3 bases, J shed 8 bases, and the junction held 10 bases outside the gene matches. The CDR3 spans 17 residues. CDR1 and CDR2 from the germline V gene are LGHNA and YSLEER. The CDR3 spells CASSHIVGLAGNYEQFF. Here the CDR3 DNA reads TGCGCCAGCAGCCATATTGTGGGACTAGCGGGAAACTATGAGCAGTTCTTC.

This rearrangement joins TRBV11-2 to TRBJ2-1; the D gene is possibly TRBD1 (6 bases). The V gene lost 0 bases and the J gene lost 4 bases, with 10 bases spanning the gap. There are 15 residues in the CDR3. Germline CDR1 SGHAT, CDR2 FQNNGV. This CDR3 is CASSLEGADYNEQFF. Here the CDR3 DNA reads TGTGCCAGCAGCTTAGAGGGGGCAGATTACAATGAGCAGTTCTTC. Combining the CDR3 with reference TRBV11-2 and TRBJ2-1 gives the whole variable domain EAGVAQSPRYKIIEKRQSVAFWCNPISGHATLYWYQQILGQGPKLLIQFQNNGVVDDSQLPKDRFSAERLKGVDSTLKIQPAKLEDSAVYLCASSLEGADYNEQFFGPGTRLTVL.

The chain links TRBV5-4 to TRBJ2-5, with 11 bases lining up with TRBD1. This CDR3 has 15 residues. The V gene end was trimmed by 3 bases and the J gene end by 4 bases; junction bases not matched to a gene: 5. The V gene's germline CDR1 is SGHNT and CDR2 YYREEE (reference sequence). The CDR3 spells CASSSGQGVGETQYF. The CDR3, as DNA: TGTGCCAGCAGCTCGGGACAGGGGGTTGGAGAGACCCAGTACTTC.

The chain joins TRBV4-3 to TRBJ1-1, with unresolved D. The CDR3 length is 15 residues. V gave up 4 bases and J gave up 5 bases, with 17 bases separating them. Germline assignment: CDR1 LGHNA and CDR2 YSLEER. The CDR3 reads CASSLRRLAETEAFF. The DNA of the CDR3 is TGCGCCAGCAGCCTCAGAAGGTTGGCGGAGACTGAAGCTTTCTTT.

J is TRBJ2-3 and V is TRBV29-1, with D possibly matching TRBD2 (6 bases). The CDR3 length is 15 residues. Germline V gives CDR1 SQVTM, CDR2 ANQGSEA. The germline V and J ends were trimmed by 2 bases and 2 bases, with 14 bases remaining between them. The DNA for the CDR3 is TGCAGCGTTGAACCCTCAGCGGGTTCCACAGATACGCAGTATTTT. The encoded protein is CSVEPSAGSTDTQYF.

J is TRBJ1-5 and V is TRBV7-2; D possibly corresponds to TRBD1 (5 bases). V lost 1 base and J lost 5, with 9 bases in between. The CDR3 has 14 amino acids. Germline V CDR1 and CDR2: SGHTA, FQGNSA. The CDR3 sequence is CASSLGPGHQPQHF. CDR3 DNA sequence: TGTGCCAGCAGCTTAGGACCAGGGCATCAGCCCCAGCATTTT.

Here the CDR3 DNA reads TGTGCCAGCAGCATTAACGGGGGGGCTAGCTCCTACAATGAGCAGTTCTTC. It encodes CASSINGGASSYNEQFF. The chain combines TRBV7-2 with TRBJ2-1; TRBD2 matches 8 bases. Germline CDR1 SGHTA, CDR2 FQGNSA. J lost 0 bases, V lost 5 bases, and 9 bases had no gene match. The CDR3 has 17 amino acids.

The rearrangement uses TRBV19 and TRBJ1-5; D ambiguous. The V gene's germline CDR1 is LNHDA and CDR2 SQIVND (reference sequence). Trimming took 4 bases from V and 4 from J, leaving 8 bases between them. The CDR3 totals 13 residues. Written as DNA, the CDR3 is TGTGCCAGTAGTAATGGAGTGAATCAGCCCCAGCATTTT. Translating gives CASSNGVNQPQHF.

This rearrangement joins TRBV4-3 to TRBJ2-7; the match to TRBD2 covers 7 bases. CDR3 length: 16 amino acids. The V segment lost 1 base and the J segment 1 base; nucleotides outside the gene matches: 7. Per germline, CDR1 LGHNA and CDR2 YSLEER. The CDR3 nucleotides read TGCGCCAGCAGCCAAGCCCCCTTGGGGGGGTCCTACGAGCAGTACTTC. Amino acid sequence: CASSQAPLGGSYEQYF.